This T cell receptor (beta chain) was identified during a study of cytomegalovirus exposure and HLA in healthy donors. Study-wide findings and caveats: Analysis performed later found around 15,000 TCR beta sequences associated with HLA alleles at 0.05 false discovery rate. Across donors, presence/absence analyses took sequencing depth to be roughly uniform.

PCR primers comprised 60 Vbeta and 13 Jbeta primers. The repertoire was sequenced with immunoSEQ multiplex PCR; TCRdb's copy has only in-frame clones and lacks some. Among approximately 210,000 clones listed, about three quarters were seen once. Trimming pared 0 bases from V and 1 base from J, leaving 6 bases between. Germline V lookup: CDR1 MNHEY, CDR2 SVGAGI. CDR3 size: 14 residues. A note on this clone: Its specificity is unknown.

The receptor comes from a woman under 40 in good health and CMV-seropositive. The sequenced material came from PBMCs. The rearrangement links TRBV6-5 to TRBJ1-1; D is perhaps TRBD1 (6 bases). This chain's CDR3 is CASSYSGGNTEAFF. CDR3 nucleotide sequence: TGTGCCAGCAGTTACTCAGGGGGGAACACTGAAGCTTTCTTT.